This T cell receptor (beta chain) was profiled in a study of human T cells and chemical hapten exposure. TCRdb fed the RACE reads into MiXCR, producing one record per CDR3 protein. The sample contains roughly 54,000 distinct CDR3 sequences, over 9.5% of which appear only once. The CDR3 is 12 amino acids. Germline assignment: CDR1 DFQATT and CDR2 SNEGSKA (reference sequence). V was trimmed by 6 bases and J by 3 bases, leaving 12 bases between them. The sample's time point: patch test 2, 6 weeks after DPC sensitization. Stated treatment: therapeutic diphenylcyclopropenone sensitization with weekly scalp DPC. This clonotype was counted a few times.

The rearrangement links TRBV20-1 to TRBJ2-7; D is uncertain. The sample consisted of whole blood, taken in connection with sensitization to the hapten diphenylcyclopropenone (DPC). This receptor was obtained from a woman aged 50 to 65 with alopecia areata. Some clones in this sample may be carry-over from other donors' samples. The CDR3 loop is CSALVQIYEQYF. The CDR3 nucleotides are TGCAGTGCCCTTGTGCAGATCTACGAGCAGTACTTC.